A selection of T cell receptor beta chains follows, all from one sample in a study of T cell repertoires in cytomegalovirus infection. No antigens are known for them. TCRdb reprocessed the reads with MiXCR, giving one entry per CDR3 protein. This sample has around 430,000 distinct CDR3 sequences, with 42% found just once. The sample consisted of cultured PBMCs, taken from culture after CMV antigen stimulation. Every receptor here comes from a human donor in good health (CMV status not recorded). Some clones in this sample may be carry-over from other donors' samples. CDR3s include the opening cysteine and the closing phenylalanine or tryptophan. Each record gives: V gene, J gene, D gene, clone size, CDR3 protein, CDR3 DNA. A D gene is named only where the DNA matches it firmly. Size is omitted from some rows. Given values are once, few, many or a class for expanded clones.

TRBV19	TRBJ2-1	TRBD2	-	CASSLGLGFVDEQFF	TGTGCCAGTAGTTTGGGACTAGGGTTCGTCGATGAGCAGTTCTTC
TRBV11-2	TRBJ2-7	TRBD2	-	CASSLFTSGIREQYF	TGTGCCAGCAGCTTATTTACTAGCGGGATCCGGGAGCAGTACTTC
TRBV7-2	TRBJ2-5	-	few	CASSLVLGETQYF	TGTGCCAGCAGCTTAGTATTGGGGGAGACCCAGTACTTC
TRBV6-6	TRBJ2-7	-	-	CANSRDILYEQYF	TGTGCCAACAGTCGCGACATATTATACGAGCAGTACTTC
TRBV7-8	TRBJ2-5	TRBD2	many	CASSLALASGGGFGETQYF	TGTGCCAGCAGCTTAGCGCTTGCTAGCGGGGGGGGGTTCGGAGAGACCCAGTACTTC
TRBV2	TRBJ1-2	-	once	CASSDPLHTGTNYGYTF	TGTGCCAGCAGTGATCCCCTACATACAGGGACTAACTATGGCTACACCTTC
TRBV20-1	TRBJ2-1	-	-	CSARHLRRSSYNEQFF	TGCAGTGCTAGACACCTCCGGAGGAGCTCCTACAATGAGCAGTTCTTC
TRBV7-2	TRBJ1-3	TRBD1	many	CASSPDRGSGNTIYF	TGTGCCAGCAGCCCGGACAGGGGCTCTGGAAACACCATATATTTT
TRBV4-1	TRBJ1-6	-	-	CASSPTGVRVSPLHF	TGCGCCAGCAGCCCTACAGGAGTTAGGGTTTCACCCCTCCACTTT
TRBV7-9	TRBJ2-3	TRBD2	many	CASSWTSGSTDTQYF	TGTGCCAGCAGCTGGACTAGCGGGAGTACAGATACGCAGTATTTT
TRBV2	TRBJ1-3	-	-	CASTESRHTIYF	TGTGCCAGCACCGAAAGTCGACACACCATATATTTT